The source of this T cell receptor (beta chain) is a study of CD8+CD57+ T cells in acquired aplastic anemia (dated by TCRdb to 2016 to 2018). In the study overall: On average, sorted CD4+ and CD8+ cells yielded 3 to 4 ug of extracted DNA, with a range of roughly 0.18 to 30 ug. Healthy donor samples averaged approximately 10 million reads for CD4+ and around 12 million for CD8+ cells.

To note about this clonotype: What this receptor recognizes is not known. There are no base qualities to consult, and no much larger clone falls within one base.

Profiling of TCR beta VDJ combinations and CDR3 sequences used genomic DNA as the template. An Illumina HiSeq 2000 was the platform used for TCR repertoire sequencing. Under the source paper's analysis protocol: TRBV/TRBJ rearrangement plots, CDR3 size and DJ length profiles, and Simpson's diversity index were used to evaluate the repertoires. The most abundant DNA sequence in the deep sequencing data was defined as the immunodominant clone. CDR3 amino acid sequences were checked for sharing between subjects and were compared against published repertoires and the VDJdb database. TCRdb reworked the public reads: Q25 trimming with fastp, MiXCR clone assembly, productive beta chains retained. Duplicate CDR3 protein sequences are folded into a single record with the most common DNA and genes. The V and J calls and clone size are TCRdb's, not the authors'. The sample table contains about 220,000 distinct CDR3 sequences; only one count was recorded for almost 35% of them. 1.1% of the sample lies in the top ten.

From the cysteine up to the phenylalanine, the CDR3 has a length of 16 residues. Only the CDR3 DNA stays, 48 bases, in frame from base 1. Trimming accounts for 2 bases at V and 2 bases at J, while the number of junction bases matched to no gene is 6. The germline V gene sets CDR1 to MNHNS and CDR2 to SASEGT. The investigation overall reported the following: Although 25 to 30 CD8+ CDR3 sequences were shared by patients and controls, these sequences appeared highly expressed in patients and within the immunodominant clones of patients. Between patients and healthy controls, no significant difference in CD8+ Simpson's diversity was found (P=0.060).

In this study, sorted CD4+ and CD8+ T cells from the blood of healthy subjects and of severe aplastic anemia patients had their TCR repertoires deep-sequenced. Ficoll-Paque density gradient centrifugation was used to isolate peripheral blood mononuclear cells. Before DNA extraction, CD4+ and CD8+ T cells were sorted by FACS or by magnetic beads. Sequencing was done on a sample of sorted CD4+, CD8+, or CD8+CD57+ T cells (not recorded which) from PBMCs. The receptor was isolated from a human donor in good health, serving as a control. Recombination joined TRBV6-1 with TRBJ2-7, and 10 bases in between align with TRBD2. The CDR3 sequence is CASSERQRGGTYEQYF. The nucleotide sequence reads TGTGCCAGCAGTGAAAGGCAGCGGGGGGGAACCTACGAGCAGTACTTC.